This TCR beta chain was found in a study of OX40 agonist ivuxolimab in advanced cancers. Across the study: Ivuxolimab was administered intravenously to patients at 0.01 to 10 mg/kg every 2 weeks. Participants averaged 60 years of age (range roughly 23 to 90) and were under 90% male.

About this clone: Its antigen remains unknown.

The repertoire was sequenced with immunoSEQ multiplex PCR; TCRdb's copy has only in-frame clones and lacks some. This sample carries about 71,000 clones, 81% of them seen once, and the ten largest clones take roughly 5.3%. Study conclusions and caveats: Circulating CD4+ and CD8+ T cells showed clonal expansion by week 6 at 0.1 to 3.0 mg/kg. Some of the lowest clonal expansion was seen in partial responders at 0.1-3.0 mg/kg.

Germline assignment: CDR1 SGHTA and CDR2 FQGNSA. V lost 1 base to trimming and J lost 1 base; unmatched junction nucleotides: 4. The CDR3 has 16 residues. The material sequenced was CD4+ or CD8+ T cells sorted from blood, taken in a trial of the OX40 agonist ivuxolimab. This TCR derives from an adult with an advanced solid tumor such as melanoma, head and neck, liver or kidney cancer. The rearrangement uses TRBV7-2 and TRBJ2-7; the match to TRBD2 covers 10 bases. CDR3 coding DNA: TGTGCCAGCAGCTTAGTGTGGACTAGCGGATCCTACGAGCAGTACTTC. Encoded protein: CASSLVWTSGSYEQYF.